Below are 30 T cell receptor beta chains sequenced from a single sample in a study of T cell changes during pregnancy in multiple sclerosis. The protocol was immunoSEQ multiplex PCR, while the TCRdb copy is restricted to in-frame clones and leaves out a portion. The sample has some 37,000 clones; about 88% are singletons. The input for sequencing was CD8+ T cells from peripheral blood mononuclear cells, taken in the third trimester of pregnancy. The receptors stem from a female donor with multiple sclerosis, enrolled in a pregnancy study.

CDR3 DNA: TGTGCCAGTAGTATAGCTGTGAACACTGAAGCTTTCTTT. Protein sequence: CASSIAVNTEAFF. J is TRBJ1-1 and V is TRBV19; D remains unclear. This CDR3 region has 13 residues. V was clipped by 1 base and J by 0 bases, with 3 bases between them. Germline V CDR1 and CDR2: LNHDA, SQIVND (reference sequence).

The V and J genes are TRBV7-9 and TRBJ2-7, with a possible D match to TRBD1 (5 bases). The germline V and J ends were trimmed by 4 bases and 2 bases, with 21 bases remaining between them. The CDR3 totals 17 residues. Germline V gives CDR1 SEHNR, CDR2 FQNEAQ (reference sequence). DNA for the CDR3: TGTGCCAGCAGCTCCCGACAGCGAAGGACGGGCCCCTACGAGCAGTACTTC. Translated, it gives CASSSRQRRTGPYEQYF.

The gene calls are TRBV9 and TRBJ1-1; 11 bases agree with TRBD1. The CDR3 totals 14 residues. The ends lost 0 bases at V and 9 bases at J; junction bases unmatched: 4. CDR1 and CDR2 from the germline V gene are SGDLS and YYNGEE. For the CDR3, the DNA is TGTGCCAGCAGCGTAGAAGGACAGGGGGCGAAAGCTTTCTTT. It yields the protein CASSVEGQGAKAFF.

The rearrangement uses TRBV2 and TRBJ1-2; 7 bases map to TRBD1. The V segment lost 8 bases and the J segment 0 bases; nucleotides outside the gene matches: 3. The CDR3 is made up of 13 amino acids. Germline loops: CDR1 SNHLY, CDR2 FYNNEI. CDR3: CASCGTANYGYTF. CDR3 DNA: TGTGCCAGCTGTGGGACAGCTAACTATGGCTACACCTTC.

This chain links TRBV7-3 with TRBJ2-2, with D maybe TRBD1 (6 bases). Looked up from germline, CDR1 is SGHTA and CDR2 is FQGTGA. V was trimmed by 7 bases and J by 1 base, leaving 16 bases between them. This CDR3 contains 16 residues. CDR3 in DNA: TGTGCCAGCACCAACCTCCAGACAGGGAACACCGGGGAGCTGTTTTTT. Protein product: CASTNLQTGNTGELFF.

The rearrangement joins TRBV4-2 to TRBJ1-1; 8 bases map to TRBD1. The CDR3 is 15 residues long. After removal of 5 bases from V and 2 bases from J, the junction contained 7 bases not matched to a gene. CDR1 is LGHNA, CDR2 YNFKEQ, per germline. In DNA form, the CDR3 reads TGTGCCAGCAGCTCGGCAGGGGGCGAAAACACTGAAGCTTTCTTT. Translation gives CASSSAGGENTEAFF.

V usage is TRBV5-1 and J usage is TRBJ2-3, with a possible D match to TRBD2 (5 bases). CDR3 length: 13 amino acids. V gave up 6 bases and J gave up 2 bases, with 10 bases separating them. Germline V gene data show CDR1 as SGHRS and CDR2 as YFSETQ. The CDR3 DNA reads TGCGCCAGCAATGTAGCGAACACAGATACGCAGTATTTT. Its translation: CASNVANTDTQYF.

This sequence joins TRBV27 and TRBJ2-3; D gene ambiguous. Germline V lookup: CDR1 MNHEY, CDR2 SMNVEV (reference sequence). The CDR3 loop spans 15 amino acids. The V end was cut by 3 bases, the J end by 5 bases, with 15 bases between. In DNA, the CDR3 is TGTGCCAGCAGTTTGTCCCCGTCCGGTGGAGATACGCAGTATTTT. Its translation is CASSLSPSGGDTQYF.

The rearrangement uses TRBV30 and TRBJ1-1; no definite D call. The length of the CDR3 is 14 residues. Germline V gives CDR1 GTSNPN, CDR2 SVGIG (reference sequence). Deletions cut 0 bases from V and 3 bases from J, with 11 bases between. CDR3 sequence: CAWSVLGGYTEAFF. CDR3 nucleotides: TGTGCCTGGAGTGTACTGGGCGGGTACACTGAAGCTTTCTTT.

This sequence joins TRBV9 and TRBJ2-6; D gene ambiguous. This CDR3 comprises 13 residues. CDR1 and CDR2 from the germline V gene are SGDLS and YYNGEE. V lost 4 bases to trimming and J lost 4 bases, with 6 bases between them. Here the CDR3 reads CASSPSGANVLTF. CDR3 nucleotides: TGTGCCAGCAGCCCGTCCGGGGCCAACGTCCTGACTTTC.

The CDR3 is CASSFLNQPQHF. The CDR3 DNA is TGTGCCAGCAGTTTTTTAAATCAGCCCCAGCATTTT. The genes are TRBV6-5 and TRBJ1-5; D uncertain. The length of the CDR3 is 12 residues. Germline V gene lookup returns CDR1 MNHEY and CDR2 SVGAGI. Trimming cost V 4 bases and J 4 bases, with 5 bases left between them.

The chain is built from TRBV11-2 and TRBJ2-2; D perhaps matches TRBD2 (6 bases). V was pared by 5 bases and J by 1 base, with 14 bases between. The CDR3 contains 16 residues. Germline V gives CDR1 SGHAT, CDR2 FQNNGV. CDR3 nucleotides: TGTGCCAGCAGCCCTAAAGCGGGCATGAACACCGGGGAGCTGTTTTTT. It codes for CASSPKAGMNTGELFF. Full variable domain (missing parts from reference TRBV11-2 and TRBJ2-2): EAGVAQSPRYKIIEKRQSVAFWCNPISGHATLYWYQQILGQGPKLLIQFQNNGVVDDSQLPKDRFSAERLKGVDSTLKIQPAKLEDSAVYLCASSPKAGMNTGELFFGEGSRLTVL.

The chain couples TRBV30 to TRBJ2-1; a weak D match, TRBD2 (7 bases). Trimming cost V 4 bases and J 8 bases, with 18 bases left between them. Germline lookup yields CDR1 GTSNPN and CDR2 SVGIG (reference sequence). This CDR3 contains 14 residues. CDR3 in amino acids: CAWIAGRGLDEQFF. CDR3 nucleotide sequence: TGTGCCTGGATTGCGGGGAGGGGGTTAGATGAGCAGTTCTTC. Using reference TRBV30 and TRBJ2-1 for the parts outside the CDR3, the full variable domain is SQTIHQWPATLVQPVGSPLSLECTVEGTSNPNLYWYRQAAGRGLQLLFYSVGIGQISSEVPQNLSASRPQDRQFILSSKKLLLSDSGFYLCAWIAGRGLDEQFFGPGTRLTVL.

The chain has TRBV19 and TRBJ2-3, with D possibly TRBD2 on 6 matching bases. Trimming stripped 2 bases from V and 0 bases from J, with 9 bases between. Germline CDR1 and CDR2: LNHDA and SQIVND (reference sequence). CDR3 length equals 15 residues. The CDR3 DNA sequence: TGTGCCAGTAGTATAATTAGCGGTAGCACAGATACGCAGTATTTT. Encoded protein: CASSIISGSTDTQYF. Variable domain in full (rest from reference TRBV19 and TRBJ2-3): DGGITQSPKYLFRKEGQNVTLSCEQNLNHDAMYWYRQDPGQGLRLIYYSQIVNDFQKGDIAEGYSVSREKKESFPLTVTSAQKNPTAFYLCASSIISGSTDTQYFGPGTRLTVL.

The rearrangement links TRBV19 to TRBJ1-1; the D gene is possibly TRBD1 (5 bases). V was trimmed by 3 bases and J by 9 bases, leaving 17 bases between them. Germline V gene lookup returns CDR1 LNHDA and CDR2 SQIVND (reference sequence). The CDR3 contains 14 residues. The CDR3 coding sequence is TGTGCCAGTAGTATTGGGACTGGGGGTTTTAAAGCTTTCTTT. The encoded protein is CASSIGTGGFKAFF.

The CDR3 reads CASSIRSSGEQFF. The DNA for the CDR3 is TGTGCCAGTAGTATACGTAGCTCCGGTGAGCAGTTCTTC. This rearrangement joins TRBV19 to TRBJ2-1; D is uncertain. The CDR3 extends over 13 amino acids. Trimming cost V 2 bases and J 9 bases, with 11 bases left between them. CDR1 LNHDA and CDR2 SQIVND come from the germline V gene (reference sequence).

CDR3 in amino acids: CASSSLDRGAYNEQFF. CDR3 bases: TGTGCCAGCAGCTCTTTGGACAGGGGGGCCTACAATGAGCAGTTCTTC. The chain uses TRBV5-6 and TRBJ2-1, with TRBD1 matching 10 bases. V shed 3 bases, J shed 2 bases, and the junction held 5 bases outside the gene matches. The CDR3 runs to 16 residues. The germline gives CDR1 SGHDT, CDR2 YYEEEE.

The chain couples TRBV10-3 to TRBJ1-2, with 9 bases aligning to TRBD1. The V and J ends lost 5 bases and 3 bases, in that order; junction bases with no gene match: 7. The germline gives CDR1 ENHRY, CDR2 SYGVKD. There are 15 residues in the CDR3. CDR3 region: CAISYTGGADYGYTF. CDR3 nucleotide sequence: TGTGCCATCAGTTACACAGGGGGCGCCGACTATGGCTACACCTTC.

The CDR3 DNA reads as TGTGCCAGCAGGAAGGGACAGGGGATAAGTTACGAGCAGTACTTC. Translated: CASRKGQGISYEQYF. The chain employs TRBV6-5 and TRBJ2-7; 10 bases match TRBD1. With 6 bases clipped from V and 4 bases from J, the junction kept 9 bases outside the gene matches. The CDR3 totals 15 residues. The germline V gene encodes CDR1 MNHEY and CDR2 SVGAGI.

This chain links TRBV9 with TRBJ2-7, with D possibly matching TRBD1 (5 bases). V dropped 0 bases and J dropped 4 bases, with 8 bases sitting between them. The CDR3 consists of 13 residues. Germline CDR1 reads SGDLS; CDR2 reads YYNGEE. In DNA form, the CDR3 reads TGTGCCAGCAGCGTAGAGCAGGGTTACGAGCAGTACTTC. This gives the protein CASSVEQGYEQYF.

The chain couples TRBV27 to TRBJ2-5; D is uncertain. The end of the DNA fits TRBJ2-7 better, so the J call may be wrong. Germline loops: CDR1 MNHEY, CDR2 SMNVEV (reference sequence). The CDR3 has 14 amino acids. The CDR3 DNA reads TGTGCCAGCAGTTTGAACTCTTTCTCCTACGAGCAGTACTTC. This encodes CASSLNSFSYEQYF.

The chain is built from TRBV5-6 and TRBJ1-5; 7 bases match TRBD1. In germline, CDR1 is SGHDT, CDR2 YYEEEE. Trimming cost V 3 bases and J 3 bases; bases outside gene matches: 3. CDR3 size: 14 residues. The CDR3 here is CASSWTGNNQPQHF. In DNA, the CDR3 is TGTGCCAGCAGCTGGACAGGAAACAATCAGCCCCAGCATTTT.

This clone came up once. The rearrangement uses TRBV19 and TRBJ1-6; 9 nucleotides align to TRBD1. J gave up 7 bases and V 2 bases, and 3 bases lay outside the gene matches. The CDR3 totals 15 residues. Germline V gives CDR1 LNHDA, CDR2 SQIVND (reference sequence). The CDR3 loop is CASSITGGRNSPLHF. In DNA, the CDR3 is TGTGCCAGTAGTATAACAGGGGGCAGAAATTCACCCCTCCACTTT.

This sequence joins TRBV7-9 and TRBJ1-1, with a possible D match to TRBD1 (5 bases). V lost 1 base to trimming and J lost 1 base, with 10 bases between them. The CDR3 is 15 amino acids. Germline values: CDR1 SEHNR, CDR2 FQNEAQ (reference sequence). CDR3 sequence: CASSLVVGGNTEAFF. The CDR3 DNA reads TGTGCCAGCAGCTTAGTTGTGGGGGGGAACACTGAAGCTTTCTTT. Based on the CDR3 plus reference TRBV7-9 and TRBJ1-1, the full variable domain is DTGVSQNPRHKITKRGQNVTFRCDPISEHNRLYWYRQTLGQGPEFLTYFQNEAQLEKSRLLSDRFSAERPKGSFSTLEIQRTEQGDSAMYLCASSLVVGGNTEAFFGQGTRLTVV.

This clone was counted only a few times. The DNA of the CDR3 is TGTGCCAGCAGCCAGTTCCAGGGAGGTATGGATACGCAGTATTTT. Translating gives CASSQFQGGMDTQYF. This chain links TRBV14 with TRBJ2-3; tentatively, D is TRBD2 (6 bases). CDR3 length: 15 residues. CDR1 and CDR2 from the germline V gene are SGHDN and FVKESK. Trimming removed 3 bases from V and 6 bases from J, with 16 bases in between.

The V and J genes are TRBV6-5 and TRBJ2-7; D is perhaps TRBD2 (5 bases). Trimming pared 6 bases from V and 3 bases from J, leaving 18 bases between. The CDR3 extends over 15 amino acids. Per germline, CDR1 MNHEY and CDR2 SVGAGI. In DNA form, the CDR3 reads TGTGCCAGCAGGCTTGTCGCGGACTGGGACTACGAGCAGTACTTC. It codes for CASRLVADWDYEQYF.

This chain uses TRBV7-9 with TRBJ1-5; 7 bases agree with TRBD1. CDR3 length: 15 residues. V trimming: 4 bases; J trimming: 3 bases; junction bases outside the gene matches: 6. CDR1 and CDR2 (germline): SEHNR, FQNEAQ (reference sequence). CDR3 in amino acids: CASSYDRAPNQPQHF. The CDR3 DNA reads as TGTGCCAGCAGCTATGACAGGGCTCCCAATCAGCCCCAGCATTTT. Full variable domain (missing parts from reference TRBV7-9 and TRBJ1-5): DTGVSQNPRHKITKRGQNVTFRCDPISEHNRLYWYRQTLGQGPEFLTYFQNEAQLEKSRLLSDRFSAERPKGSFSTLEIQRTEQGDSAMYLCASSYDRAPNQPQHFGDGTRLSIL.

This sequence joins TRBV25-1 and TRBJ2-7; D might be TRBD2 (6 bases). V gave up 3 bases and J gave up 6 bases, with 9 bases separating them. Germline V gene lookup returns CDR1 MGHDK and CDR2 SYGVNS. The CDR3 has 12 residues. This CDR3 reads CASSDEGLEQYF. CDR3 bases: TGTGCCAGCAGTGACGAGGGACTCGAGCAGTACTTC.

This chain connects TRBV4-3 to TRBJ2-2; D may be TRBD2 (5 bases). This CDR3 spans 15 amino acids. CDR1 and CDR2 (germline): LGHNA, YSLEER. V lost 0 bases and J 4 bases, leaving 9 bases between the germline ends. The CDR3: CASSQDRAGTGELFF. CDR3 sequence (DNA): TGCGCCAGCAGCCAAGATCGGGCGGGCACCGGGGAGCTGTTTTTT.

This rearrangement joins TRBV10-3 to TRBJ2-5; the match to TRBD2 covers 12 bases. CDR1 and CDR2 from the germline V gene are ENHRY and SYGVKD. This CDR3 region has 16 residues. V trimming: 2 bases; J trimming: 4 bases; junction bases outside the gene matches: 5. The CDR3 spells CAISEASGRVAETQYF. In nucleotides, the CDR3 is TGTGCCATCAGTGAGGCTAGCGGGAGGGTTGCAGAGACCCAGTACTTC.